This TCR beta chain was obtained from a study of cytomegalovirus exposure and HLA in healthy donors. PCR was performed using 60 Vbeta and 13 Jbeta primers. Profiling relied on immunoSEQ multiplex PCR, and the TCRdb table lists in-frame clones only, not all of them. The sample lists around 100,000 clones, 65% to 85% occurring once. The length of the CDR3 is 12 residues. The V end lost 6 bases, the J end lost 7 bases, and 7 bases lay between the germline ends. Germline V lookup: CDR1 MNHNS, CDR2 SASEGT. Note on this clone: What it binds is not known.

Study outcomes and limitations: Data from an earlier analysis indicated that most TCR beta V segments were productive either about 87% or about 30% of the time.

Sequenced input: PBMCs. V is TRBV6-1 and J is TRBJ1-6; unclear D gene. The clonotype originates from a middle-aged man in good health and CMV-seronegative. Here the CDR3 reads CASSTKNSPLHF. CDR3 sequence (DNA): TGTGCCAGCAGCACTAAGAATTCACCCCTCCACTTT.